This T cell receptor beta chain was sequenced in a study of siplizumab effects on memory and regulatory T cells. Germline CDR1 and CDR2: MGHRA and YSYEKL. Trimming pared 0 bases from V and 0 bases from J, leaving 24 bases between. The CDR3 consists of 22 residues. TCRdb's table, derived via immunoSEQ multiplex PCR, lists solely in-frame clones and lacks some. The top ten clones hold roughly two fifths of a sample with roughly 56,000 clones, 93% of them seen once. Findings and caveats of the study: Roughly 75-97% of proliferating CD4+ or CD8+ clones lacked a naive or memory phenotype that could be assigned. Mappable alloreactive CD4+ clones came from Treg cells around 70% of the time on average with siplizumab, against 26.9% in controls. The authors did not confirm suppressive function in proliferating Tregs from siplizumab cultures. A major contribution to the alloresponse seemed to be made by naive T cells, which seemed more diverse than memory cells.

Regarding this clone: The antigen is not known.

This TCR came from a human donor in good health. Sequencing was done on a sample of CD8+ T cells sorted from blood. The chain uses TRBV4-1 and TRBJ1-6; possible D gene TRBD1, 5 bases. This CDR3 is CASSQEGIGSGMGGSYNSPLHF. Written as DNA, the CDR3 is TGCGCCAGCAGCCAAGAAGGGATCGGGTCAGGGATGGGAGGCTCCTATAATTCACCCCTCCACTTT.